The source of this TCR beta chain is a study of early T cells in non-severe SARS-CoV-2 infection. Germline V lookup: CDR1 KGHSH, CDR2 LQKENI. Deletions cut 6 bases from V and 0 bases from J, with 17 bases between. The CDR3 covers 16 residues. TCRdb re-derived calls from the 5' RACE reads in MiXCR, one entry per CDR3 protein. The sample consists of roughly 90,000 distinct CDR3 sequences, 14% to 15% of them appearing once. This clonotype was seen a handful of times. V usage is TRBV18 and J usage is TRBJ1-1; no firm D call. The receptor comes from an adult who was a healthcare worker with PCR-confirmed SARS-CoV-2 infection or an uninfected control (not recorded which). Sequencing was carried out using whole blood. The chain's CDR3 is CASSTAGPNLNTEAFF. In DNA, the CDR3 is TGTGCCAGCTCGACGGCAGGACCTAACTTGAACACTGAAGCTTTCTTT. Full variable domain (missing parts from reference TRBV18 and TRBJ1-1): NAGVMQNPRHLVRRRGQEARLRCSPMKGHSHVYWYRQLPEEGLKFMVYLQKENIIDESGMPKERFSAEFPKEGPSILRIQQVVRGDSAAYFCASSTAGPNLNTEAFFGQGTRLTVV.